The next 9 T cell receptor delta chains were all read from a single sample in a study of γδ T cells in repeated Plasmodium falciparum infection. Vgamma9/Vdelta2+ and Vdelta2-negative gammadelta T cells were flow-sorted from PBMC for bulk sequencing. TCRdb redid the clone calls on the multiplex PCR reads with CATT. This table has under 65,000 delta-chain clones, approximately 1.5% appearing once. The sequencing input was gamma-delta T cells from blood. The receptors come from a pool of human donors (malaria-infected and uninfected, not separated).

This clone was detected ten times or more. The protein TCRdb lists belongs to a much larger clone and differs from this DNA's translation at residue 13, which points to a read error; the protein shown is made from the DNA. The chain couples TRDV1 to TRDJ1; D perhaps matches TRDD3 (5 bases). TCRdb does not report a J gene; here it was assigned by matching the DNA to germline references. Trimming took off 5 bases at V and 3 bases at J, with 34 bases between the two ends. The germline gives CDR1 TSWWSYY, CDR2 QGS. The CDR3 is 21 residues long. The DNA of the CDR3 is TGTGCTCTTGGGAAGCTTGGATATTTAGAGAGGGGGGGTATTGTGCCCGATAAACTCATCTTT. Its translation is CALGKLGYLERGGIVPDKLIF.

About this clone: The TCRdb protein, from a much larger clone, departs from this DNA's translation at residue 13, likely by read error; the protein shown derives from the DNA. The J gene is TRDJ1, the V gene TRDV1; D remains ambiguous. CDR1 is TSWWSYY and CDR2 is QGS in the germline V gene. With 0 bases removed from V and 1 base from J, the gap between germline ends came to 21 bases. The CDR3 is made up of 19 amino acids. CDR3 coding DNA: TGTGCTCTTGGGGAACTAAGACCAGCCCGACCCTTGTGCACCGATAAACTCATCTTT. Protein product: CALGELRPARPLCTDKLIF.

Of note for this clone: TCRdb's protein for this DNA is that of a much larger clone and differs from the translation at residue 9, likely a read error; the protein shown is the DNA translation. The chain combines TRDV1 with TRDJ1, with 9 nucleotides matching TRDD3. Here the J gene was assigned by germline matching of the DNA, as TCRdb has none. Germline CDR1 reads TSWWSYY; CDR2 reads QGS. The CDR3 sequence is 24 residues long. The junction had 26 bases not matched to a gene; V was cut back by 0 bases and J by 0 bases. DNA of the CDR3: TGTGCTCTTGGGGAACTATTGGAGTCTGTGTCCGGGTGGTCTGGGGGATCCTACACCGATAAACTCATCTTT. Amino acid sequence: CALGELLESVSGWSGGSYTDKLIF.

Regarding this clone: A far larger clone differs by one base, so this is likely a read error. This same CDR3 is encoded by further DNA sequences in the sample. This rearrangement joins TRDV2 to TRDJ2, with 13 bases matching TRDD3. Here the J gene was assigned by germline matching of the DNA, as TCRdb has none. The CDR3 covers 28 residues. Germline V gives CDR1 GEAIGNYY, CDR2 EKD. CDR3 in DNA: TGTGCCTGTGACTCGACCTCGCCTCCTACGGGGGGATCACTGGGGGATACGCGTATCCCGGCTTTAACAGCACAACTCTTCTTT. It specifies CACDSTSPPTGGSLGDTRIPALTAQLFF.

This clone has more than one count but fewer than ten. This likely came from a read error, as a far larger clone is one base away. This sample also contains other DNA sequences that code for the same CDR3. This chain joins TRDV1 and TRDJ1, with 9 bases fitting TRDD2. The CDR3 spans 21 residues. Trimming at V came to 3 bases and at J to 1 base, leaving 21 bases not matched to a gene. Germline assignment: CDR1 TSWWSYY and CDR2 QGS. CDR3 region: CALGDRAFLLTGIFGTDKLIF. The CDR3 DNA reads TGTGCTCTTGGGGACCGGGCCTTCCTACTAACTGGGATCTTTGGCACCGATAAACTCATCTTT.

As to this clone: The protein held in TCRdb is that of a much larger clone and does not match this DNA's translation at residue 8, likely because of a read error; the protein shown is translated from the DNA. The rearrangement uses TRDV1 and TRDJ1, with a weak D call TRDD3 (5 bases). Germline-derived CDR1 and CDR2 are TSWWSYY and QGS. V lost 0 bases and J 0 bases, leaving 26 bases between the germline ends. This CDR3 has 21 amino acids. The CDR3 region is CALGELLSGATGKGYTDKLIF. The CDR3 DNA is TGTGCTCTTGGGGAACTTTTAAGTGGGGCGACTGGAAAGGGGTACACCGATAAACTCATCTTT.

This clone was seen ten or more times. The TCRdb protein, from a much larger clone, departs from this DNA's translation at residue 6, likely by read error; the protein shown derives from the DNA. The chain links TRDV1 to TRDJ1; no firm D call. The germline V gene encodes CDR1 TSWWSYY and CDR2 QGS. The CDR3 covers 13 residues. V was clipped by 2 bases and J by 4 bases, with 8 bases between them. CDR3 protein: CALGESPSDKLIF. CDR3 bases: TGTGCTCTTGGGGAATCCCCCAGCGATAAACTCATCTTT.

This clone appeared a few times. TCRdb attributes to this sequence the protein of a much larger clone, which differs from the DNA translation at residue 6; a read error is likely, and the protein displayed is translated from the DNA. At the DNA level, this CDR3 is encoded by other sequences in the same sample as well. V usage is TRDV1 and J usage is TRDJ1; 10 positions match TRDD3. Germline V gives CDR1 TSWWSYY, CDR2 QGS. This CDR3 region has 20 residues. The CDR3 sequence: CALGNRRGLLGDLNTDKLIF. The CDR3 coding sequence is TGTGCCCTTGGGAACAGAAGAGGGCTACTGGGGGATTTAAACACCGATAAACTCATCTTT.

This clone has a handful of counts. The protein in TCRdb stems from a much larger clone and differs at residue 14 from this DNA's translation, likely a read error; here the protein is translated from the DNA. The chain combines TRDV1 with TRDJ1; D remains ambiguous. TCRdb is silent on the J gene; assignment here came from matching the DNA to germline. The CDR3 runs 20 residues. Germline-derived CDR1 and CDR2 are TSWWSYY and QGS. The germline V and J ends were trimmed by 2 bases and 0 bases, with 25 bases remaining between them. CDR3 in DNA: TGTGCTCTTGGGGAAAGACAAACCCCAGGAGTACTTCTCTACACCGATAAACTCATCTTT. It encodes CALGERQTPGVLLYTDKLIF.